Following are 20 T cell receptor beta chains from one sample sequenced in a study of shared clonotypes between healthy human individuals. Repertoires were generated with immunoSEQ multiplex PCR, while TCRdb's copy carries only in-frame clones and drops some. The profile shows around 600,000 clones, approximately 95% of them singletons. Positive CCR7 selection of CD45RO-negative cells yielded the naive CD8 cells, and terminally differentiated effector memory CD45RA+ cells were excluded. The sequenced material came from naive CD8+ T cells sorted from blood. The receptors stem from a young woman in good health.

The chain has TRBV5-1 and TRBJ2-1; 10 bases match TRBD2. This CDR3 is 15 amino acids long. J gave up 3 bases and V 4 bases, and 4 bases lay outside the gene matches. Germline V gene sequence: CDR1 SGHRS, CDR2 YFSETQ. CDR3 in DNA: TGCGCCAGCAGCCTCCGGACTAGCGGCTACAATGAGCAGTTCTTC. Translating it yields CASSLRTSGYNEQFF.

CDR3 DNA: TGTGCCAGCAGCCAAGGACTAGCGATAGAAGGAGAGACCCAGTACTTC. Translating it yields CASSQGLAIEGETQYF. This chain uses TRBV4-2 with TRBJ2-5; 8 bases are a match to TRBD2. CDR3 length: 16 amino acids. The trim removed 1 base at V and 4 bases at J, leaving 8 bases unmatched. Per the germline V gene, CDR1 is LGHNA and CDR2 is YNFKEQ.

As DNA, the CDR3 is TGTGCCAGCAGCTGGGATATCCGGAGCACCTACGAGCAGTACTTC. Translating it yields CASSWDIRSTYEQYF. The chain links TRBV11-2 to TRBJ2-7; D unresolved. In germline, CDR1 is SGHAT, CDR2 FQNNGV. CDR3 size: 15 residues. Trimming stripped 4 bases from V and 2 bases from J, with 15 bases between.

The chain has TRBV19 and TRBJ1-1; perhaps TRBD1 as D (5 bases). V was cut by 1 base and J by 5 bases, with 14 bases left in between. CDR3 length equals 15 residues. Germline assignment: CDR1 LNHDA and CDR2 SQIVND (reference sequence). The CDR3 nucleotides read TGTGCCAGTAGTATAGGGGGGACCGTCGCTACTGAAGCTTTCTTT. It codes for CASSIGGTVATEAFF.

For the CDR3, the DNA is TGCGCCAGCAGCTGGGACAGGGTGGGTGAGCAGTACTTC. It translates to CASSWDRVGEQYF. The chain links TRBV5-1 to TRBJ2-7, with TRBD1 matching 9 bases. The germline V gene encodes CDR1 SGHRS and CDR2 YFSETQ. J gave up 7 bases and V 3 bases, and 5 bases lay outside the gene matches. The CDR3 totals 13 residues.

The gene calls are TRBV27 and TRBJ1-5; 8 bases align to TRBD1. J was trimmed by 2 bases and V by 6 bases; bases with no gene match: 9. The CDR3 length is 16 residues. From germline, CDR1 is MNHEY and CDR2 SMNVEV (reference sequence). In DNA form, the CDR3 reads TGTGCCAGCAGGGCTGGGACAGGCGTTGGCAATCAGCCCCAGCATTTT. Translation gives CASRAGTGVGNQPQHF.

The chain employs TRBV28 and TRBJ2-7; 13 bases are a match to TRBD2. Trimming cost V 0 bases and J 5 bases; bases outside gene matches: 10. This CDR3 comprises 18 residues. The germline gives CDR1 MDHEN, CDR2 SYDVKM. The CDR3: CASSLWVGGLAGVDEQYF. CDR3 nucleotide sequence: TGTGCCAGCAGTTTATGGGTGGGAGGACTAGCGGGAGTCGACGAGCAGTACTTC.

V is TRBV2 and J is TRBJ2-7; D call uncertain. This CDR3 is built from 15 residues. Germline V CDR1 and CDR2: SNHLY, FYNNEI. With 3 bases removed from V and 1 base from J, the gap between germline ends came to 13 bases. The CDR3 DNA reads as TGTGCCAGCAGTGAGTCAGGTCTCGTATCCTACGAGCAGTACTTC. Translated, it gives CASSESGLVSYEQYF.

The chain employs TRBV5-4 and TRBJ2-3, with a possible D match to TRBD2 (6 bases). The CDR3 runs to 14 residues. V was cut by 4 bases and J by 2 bases, with 11 bases left in between. Germline assignment: CDR1 SGHNT and CDR2 YYREEE (reference sequence). The CDR3 sequence: CASSHSGDTDTQYF. The CDR3 DNA sequence: TGTGCCAGCAGCCATAGCGGCGACACAGATACGCAGTATTTT.

CDR3 bases: TGTGCCAGCAGCTCGAGAGAGGAGCAGTACTTC. This gives the protein CASSSREEQYF. This chain joins TRBV7-6 and TRBJ2-5; D is uncertain. Germline loops: CDR1 SGHVS, CDR2 FNYEAQ. The CDR3 covers 11 residues. With 4 bases removed from V and 11 bases from J, the gap between germline ends came to 11 bases.

The J gene is TRBJ2-5, the V gene TRBV7-9, with D perhaps matching TRBD2 (5 bases). The ends were cut back, 5 bases at V and 11 bases at J, with 15 bases in the middle. There are 12 residues in the CDR3. From germline, CDR1 is SEHNR and CDR2 FQNEAQ (reference sequence). In DNA, the CDR3 is TGTGCCAGCAGCCCCGAGTCCTGGGAGCAGTACTTC. This codes for CASSPESWEQYF.

CDR3 sequence reads: CASSVPGQGLGTQYF. For the CDR3, the DNA is TGTGCCAGCAGTGTGCCGGGACAGGGCCTGGGCACGCAGTATTTT. The chain combines TRBV2 with TRBJ2-3; 9 bases fit TRBD1. The CDR3 has 15 amino acids. V gave up 4 bases and J gave up 9 bases; unmatched junction bases: 11. The germline gives CDR1 SNHLY, CDR2 FYNNEI.

The chain has TRBV19 and TRBJ2-5; D not certain. The CDR3 runs 14 residues. Trimming pared 3 bases from V and 3 bases from J, leaving 11 bases between. In germline, CDR1 is LNHDA, CDR2 SQIVND (reference sequence). The CDR3 nucleotides are TGTGCCAGTAGTATGTTGTTGGGAAAAGAGACCCAGTACTTC. Translating gives CASSMLLGKETQYF.

The chain joins TRBV27 to TRBJ2-1; tentative D call: TRBD2 (7 bases). V dropped 4 bases and J dropped 6 bases, with 10 bases sitting between them. This CDR3 has 13 amino acids. Germline V gene lookup returns CDR1 MNHEY and CDR2 SMNVEV (reference sequence). The CDR3 nucleotides are TGTGCCAGCAGTTCCGGGGGGCGCAATGAGCAGTTCTTC. Residues: CASSSGGRNEQFF.

The chain uses TRBV30 and TRBJ2-7; D possibly uses TRBD1 or TRBD2 (5 bases each). Trimming removed 3 bases at V and 4 bases at J, with 10 bases between. The CDR3 totals 12 residues. CDR1 and CDR2 from the germline V gene are GTSNPN and SVGIG (reference sequence). The CDR3 region is CAWSWGSYEQYF. The CDR3 nucleotides read TGTGCCTGGAGCTGGGGGAGTTACGAGCAGTACTTC.

V is TRBV27 and J is TRBJ2-1, with 7 nucleotides matching TRBD2. This CDR3 is 13 amino acids long. With 7 bases clipped from V and 8 bases from J, the junction kept 8 bases outside the gene matches. Germline V gives CDR1 MNHEY, CDR2 SMNVEV (reference sequence). Here the CDR3 DNA reads TGTGCCAGCACCACAGGCGGGAGTCATGAGCAGTTCTTC. This sequence encodes CASTTGGSHEQFF.

The chain combines TRBV27 with TRBJ2-1; 7 bases fit TRBD2. CDR3 length equals 11 residues. Germline CDR1 and CDR2: MNHEY and SMNVEV (reference sequence). V was pared by 6 bases and J by 10 bases, with 3 bases of the junction left unmatched. CDR3: CASRLAAEQFF. The CDR3 bases are TGTGCCAGCAGGCTAGCGGCGGAGCAGTTCTTC.

This chain connects TRBV7-9 to TRBJ2-6; D may be TRBD1 (6 bases). Germline assignment: CDR1 SEHNR and CDR2 FQNEAQ (reference sequence). V lost 4 bases and J lost 2, with 6 bases in between. The CDR3 has 14 amino acids. CDR3 region: CASSSGAGANVLTF. CDR3 sequence (DNA): TGTGCCAGCAGCTCAGGGGCTGGGGCCAACGTCCTGACTTTC.

This clone has a handful of counts. V gene TRBV7-2 combines with J gene TRBJ2-7; D ambiguous. Trimming removed 6 bases at V and 8 bases at J, with 8 bases between. Germline loops: CDR1 SGHTA, CDR2 FQGNSA. The CDR3 loop spans 10 amino acids. The DNA of the CDR3 is TGTGCCAGCAGGGGGTCCCAGCAGTACTTC. Its protein product is CASRGSQQYF.

The chain joins TRBV2 to TRBJ1-5; TRBD1 might be the D (6 bases). Germline V gene sequence: CDR1 SNHLY, CDR2 FYNNEI. This CDR3 comprises 18 residues. V gave up 6 bases and J gave up 0 bases, with 21 bases separating them. The CDR3 spells CASSRGFQGLYSNQPQHF. In DNA form, the CDR3 reads TGTGCCAGCAGCCGGGGGTTTCAGGGGCTGTATAGCAATCAGCCCCAGCATTTT. Together with reference TRBV2 and TRBJ1-5, the CDR3 gives the full variable domain: EPEVTQTPSHQVTQMGQEVILRCVPISNHLYFYWYRQILGQKVEFLVSFYNNEISEKSEIFDDQFSVERPDGSNFTLKIRSTKLEDSAMYFCASSRGFQGLYSNQPQHFGDGTRLSIL.